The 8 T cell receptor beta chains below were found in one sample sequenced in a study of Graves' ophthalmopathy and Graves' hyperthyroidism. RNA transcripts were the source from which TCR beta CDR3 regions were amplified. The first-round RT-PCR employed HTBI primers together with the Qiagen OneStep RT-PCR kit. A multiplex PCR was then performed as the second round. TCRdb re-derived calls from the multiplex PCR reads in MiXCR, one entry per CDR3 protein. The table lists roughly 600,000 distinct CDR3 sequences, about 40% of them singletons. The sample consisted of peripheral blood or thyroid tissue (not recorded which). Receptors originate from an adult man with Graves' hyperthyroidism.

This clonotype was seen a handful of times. CDR3 amino acids: CASSPKDGGGADTQYF. The CDR3 DNA sequence: TGTGCCAGCAGCCCAAAGGACGGCGGGGGGGCAGATACGCAGTATTTT. V usage is TRBV14 and J usage is TRBJ2-3; 9 bases align to TRBD2. After removal of 4 bases from V and 4 bases from J, the junction contained 9 bases not matched to a gene. The germline CDR1 and CDR2 sequences are SGHDN and FVKESK. CDR3 length: 16 amino acids. The full variable domain, completed using reference TRBV14 and TRBJ2-3, is EAGVTQFPSHSVIEKGQTVTLRCDPISGHDNLYWYRRVMGKEIKFLLHFVKESKQDESGMPNNRFLAERTGGTYSTLKVQPAELEDSGVYFCASSPKDGGGADTQYFGPGTRLTVL.

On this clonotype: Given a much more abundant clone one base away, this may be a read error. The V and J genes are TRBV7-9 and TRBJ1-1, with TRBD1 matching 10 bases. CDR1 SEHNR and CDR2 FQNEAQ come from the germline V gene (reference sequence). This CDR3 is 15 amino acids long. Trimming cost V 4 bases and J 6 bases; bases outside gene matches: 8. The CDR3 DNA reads TGTGCCAGCAGCTCGACAGGGGGCGCGTGGGCTGAAGCTTTCTTT. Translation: CASSSTGGAWAEAFF.

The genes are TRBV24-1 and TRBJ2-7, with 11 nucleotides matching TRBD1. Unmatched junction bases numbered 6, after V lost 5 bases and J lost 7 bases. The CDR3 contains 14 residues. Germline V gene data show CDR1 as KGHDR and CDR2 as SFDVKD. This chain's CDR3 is CATSGTGGFVEQYF. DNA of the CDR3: TGTGCCACCAGTGGGACAGGGGGCTTCGTTGAGCAGTACTTC.

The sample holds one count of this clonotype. The chain's CDR3 is CASSGASGSYNETQYF. DNA for the CDR3: TGTGCCAGCAGTGGCGCTAGCGGTTCCTACAATGAGACCCAGTACTTC. This sequence joins TRBV2 and TRBJ2-5; the match to TRBD2 covers 7 bases. Germline loops: CDR1 SNHLY, CDR2 FYNNEI. Germline trimming cut 4 bases from V and 5 bases from J; bases unmatched to any gene: 13. There are 16 residues in the CDR3. Full variable domain (outside the CDR3, taken from reference TRBV2 and TRBJ2-5): EPEVTQTPSHQVTQMGQEVILRCVPISNHLYFYWYRQILGQKVEFLVSFYNNEISEKSEIFDDQFSVERPDGSNFTLKIRSTKLEDSAMYFCASSGASGSYNETQYFGPGTRLLVL.

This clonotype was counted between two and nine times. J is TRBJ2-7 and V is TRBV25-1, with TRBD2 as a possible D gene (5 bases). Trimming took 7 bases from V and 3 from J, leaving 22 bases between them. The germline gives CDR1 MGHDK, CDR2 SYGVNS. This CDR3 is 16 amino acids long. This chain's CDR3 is CASTAPPGKEDYEQYF. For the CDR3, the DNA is TGTGCCAGCACCGCCCCACCCGGGAAAGAGGACTACGAGCAGTACTTC.

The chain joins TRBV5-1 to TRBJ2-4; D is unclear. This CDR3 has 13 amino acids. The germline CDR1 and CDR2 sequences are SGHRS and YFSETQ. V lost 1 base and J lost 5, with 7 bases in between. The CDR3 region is CASSLTGENIQYF. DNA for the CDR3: TGCGCCAGCAGCTTGACGGGTGAAAACATTCAGTACTTC.

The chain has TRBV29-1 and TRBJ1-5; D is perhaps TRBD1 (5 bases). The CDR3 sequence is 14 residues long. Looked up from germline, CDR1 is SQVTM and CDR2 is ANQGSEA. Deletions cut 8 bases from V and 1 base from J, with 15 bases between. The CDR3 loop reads CSSRQGGSNQPQHF. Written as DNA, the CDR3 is TGCAGCTCCCGTCAGGGTGGAAGCAATCAGCCCCAGCATTTT.

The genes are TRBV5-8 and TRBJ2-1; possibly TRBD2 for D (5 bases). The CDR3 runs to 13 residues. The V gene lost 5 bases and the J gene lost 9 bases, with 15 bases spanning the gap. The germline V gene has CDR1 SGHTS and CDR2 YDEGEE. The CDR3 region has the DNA TGTGCCAGCAGGGAACTTGGACTGCTTGAGCAGTTCTTC. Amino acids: CASRELGLLEQFF.